One and the same sample provided the 17 T cell receptor beta chains below, sequenced in a study of neurological immune-mediated disorders. TCRdb independently ran MiXCR on the 5' RACE reads; one entry per CDR3 protein. The table lists approximately 68,000 distinct CDR3 sequences, 4.8% of them singletons. Sequencing was performed on PBMCs. The receptors were gathered from a woman in her 70s with multiple sclerosis.

This clonotype was observed at least ten times. The V gene is TRBV12-3 or TRBV12-4, the J gene TRBJ2-1; tentatively, D is TRBD1 (6 bases). The CDR3 is 12 residues long. With 9 bases removed from V and 2 bases from J, the gap between germline ends came to 8 bases. The chain's CDR3 is CASYRAYNEQFF. For the CDR3, the DNA is TGTGCCAGTTACAGGGCCTACAATGAGCAGTTCTTC.

In this sample, this clonotype turned up a few times. The chain recombines TRBV20-1 with TRBJ1-2, with 8 positions matching TRBD1. With 6 bases clipped from V and 7 bases from J, the junction kept 10 bases outside the gene matches. CDR3 length: 13 residues. The germline CDR1 and CDR2 sequences are DFQATT and SNEGSKA (reference sequence). CDR3 nucleotide sequence: TGCAGTGCAAAATCGGACAGGGCACGTGGCTACACCTTC. It encodes CSAKSDRARGYTF.

The sample holds a few counts of this clonotype. The chain links TRBV3-1 to TRBJ2-7; unclear D gene. The CDR3 contains 13 residues. Deletions cut 3 bases from V and 5 bases from J, with 11 bases between. Germline lookup yields CDR1 LGHDT and CDR2 YNNKEL (reference sequence). CDR3: CASSQGPRNEQYF. In DNA, the CDR3 is TGTGCCAGCAGCCAGGGCCCGCGGAACGAGCAGTACTTC.

This clonotype was recorded at least ten times. V usage is TRBV6-6 and J usage is TRBJ1-2; D gene unclear. The CDR3 contains 13 residues. The V end lost 5 bases, the J end lost 7 bases, and 14 bases lay between the germline ends. Per germline, CDR1 MNHNY and CDR2 SVGAGI (reference sequence). This CDR3 is CASSDLGYGGYTF. The CDR3 nucleotides are TGTGCCAGCAGTGACCTGGGGTATGGTGGCTACACCTTC.

Many counts were recorded for this clonotype. The chain combines TRBV27 with TRBJ2-1; D gene unclear. The CDR3 covers 14 residues. The germline V and J ends were trimmed by 5 bases and 10 bases, with 18 bases remaining between them. Germline CDR1 reads MNHEY; CDR2 reads SMNVEV (reference sequence). CDR3 sequence reads: CASSRGVATPEQFF. CDR3 sequence (DNA): TGTGCCAGCAGTCGAGGCGTTGCCACACCCGAGCAGTTCTTC.

This clonotype was observed many times. The chain has TRBV11-2 and TRBJ2-1; 9 positions match TRBD2. Trimming removed 5 bases from V and 7 bases from J; junction bases left unmatched: 12. In germline, CDR1 is SGHAT, CDR2 FQNNGV. The CDR3 totals 16 residues. CDR3 nucleotides: TGTGCCAGCAGCGGCGGTTGGGCTAGCGGGACGAATGAGCAGTTCTTC. Its translation: CASSGGWASGTNEQFF.

This clonotype was observed at least ten times. The chain is built from TRBV12-3 or TRBV12-4 and TRBJ1-2; D is unclear. The CDR3 totals 14 residues. Trimming removed 4 bases from V and 7 bases from J, with 16 bases in between. The CDR3 region is CASSYGNRASGYTF. Written as DNA, the CDR3 is TGTGCCAGCAGTTACGGAAACCGGGCGAGTGGCTACACCTTC.

This clonotype was seen repeatedly, ten times or more. The rearrangement joins TRBV15 to TRBJ2-2; D possibly uses TRBD1 or TRBD2 (5 bases each). Trimming took off 4 bases at V and 8 bases at J, with 17 bases between the two ends. This CDR3 is built from 15 residues. Germline CDR1 is LNHNV and CDR2 is YYDKDF (reference sequence). The chain's CDR3 is CATSIDLPGPGELFF. CDR3 DNA sequence: TGTGCCACCAGCATCGATCTGCCGGGACCGGGGGAGCTGTTTTTT.

This clonotype was counted at least ten times. V is TRBV7-6 and J is TRBJ2-7; 9 bases are shared with TRBD1. This CDR3 is built from 14 residues. Germline-derived CDR1 and CDR2 are SGHVS and FNYEAQ. V trimming: 3 bases; J trimming: 3 bases; junction bases outside the gene matches: 3. CDR3 DNA: TGTGCCAGCAGCTTGCCGGACAGGGGCTACGAGCAGTACTTC. Translated, it gives CASSLPDRGYEQYF.

The sample holds a few counts of this clonotype. The CDR3 nucleotides read TGTGCCAGCAGCACCCAGGGGGCCGGGGCCAACGTCCTGACTTTC. It encodes CASSTQGAGANVLTF. The chain recombines TRBV7-9 with TRBJ2-6; 8 bases map to TRBD1. This CDR3 contains 15 residues. The germline V gene encodes CDR1 SEHNR and CDR2 FQNEAQ (reference sequence). V lost 5 bases and J lost 4; bases outside the gene matches: 4.

This clonotype has at least ten counts. This chain links TRBV7-2 with TRBJ2-2, with D perhaps matching TRBD1 (5 bases). CDR3 length: 16 residues. The V gene lost 3 bases and the J gene lost 1 base, with 12 bases spanning the gap. Per the germline V gene, CDR1 is SGHTA and CDR2 is FQGNSA. The CDR3, as DNA: TGTGCCAGCAGCTTTCGACAGAATTTGAACACCGGGGAGCTGTTTTTT. As protein: CASSFRQNLNTGELFF.

This chain joins TRBV7-2 and TRBJ1-1; D unresolved. Per germline, CDR1 SGHTA and CDR2 FQGNSA. The CDR3 consists of 13 residues. With 1 base removed from V and 2 bases from J, the gap between germline ends came to 5 bases. The CDR3 is CASSLGSNTEAFF. Here the CDR3 DNA reads TGTGCCAGCAGCTTAGGGAGTAACACTGAAGCTTTCTTT.

This clonotype is labeled medium-sized (0.01 to 0.1%). CDR3 in DNA: TGCAGTGCTAGAGATCTGGAGACAGGGGATGCGGATGGCTACACCTTC. This encodes CSARDLETGDADGYTF. The V gene is TRBV20-1, the J gene TRBJ1-2; 8 nucleotides align to TRBD1. This CDR3 is built from 16 residues. The germline V gene encodes CDR1 DFQATT and CDR2 SNEGSKA (reference sequence). Unmatched junction bases numbered 12, after V lost 0 bases and J lost 6 bases.

Many counts were recorded for this clonotype. The chain has TRBV4-3 and TRBJ2-7; D might be TRBD2 (5 bases). Germline V gives CDR1 LGHNA, CDR2 YSLEER. Trimming cost V 0 bases and J 6 bases, with 12 bases left between them. The CDR3 spans 14 residues. This CDR3 is CASSQEARGGEQYF. The CDR3 DNA is TGCGCCAGCAGCCAAGAGGCCCGAGGAGGCGAGCAGTACTTC.

This clonotype was counted at least ten times. The genes are TRBV7-2 and TRBJ1-2, with D unclear. This CDR3 region has 14 residues. V was cut by 4 bases and J by 1 base, with 10 bases left in between. Germline CDR1 SGHTA, CDR2 FQGNSA. The CDR3 here is CASSSPRVNYGYTF. The CDR3 bases are TGTGCCAGCAGCTCCCCGAGGGTTAACTATGGCTACACCTTC.

This clonotype was seen at least ten times. The rearrangement joins TRBV2 to TRBJ2-1; 7 bases fit TRBD1. V gave up 1 base and J gave up 7 bases; unmatched junction bases: 1. Germline-derived CDR1 and CDR2 are SNHLY and FYNNEI. The CDR3 is 13 amino acids. The DNA for the CDR3 is TGTGCCAGCAGTGAAGACAGGGGTAATGAGCAGTTCTTC. This encodes CASSEDRGNEQFF.

This clonotype was seen repeatedly, ten times or more. This chain joins TRBV5-1 and TRBJ2-5; 9 positions match TRBD1. V shed 0 bases and J 5 bases; nucleotides not matched to a gene: 5. This CDR3 contains 15 residues. Germline CDR1 SGHRS, CDR2 YFSETQ. The DNA of the CDR3 is TGCGCCAGCAGCTTGGATGGGACAGGGACGGAGACCCAGTACTTC. Translated, it gives CASSLDGTGTETQYF. Looking up the rest from reference TRBV5-1 and TRBJ2-5 gives the full variable domain: KAGVTQTPRYLIKTRGQQVTLSCSPISGHRSVSWYQQTPGQGLQFLFEYFSETQRNKGNFPGRFSGRQFSNSRSEMNVSTLELGDSALYLCASSLDGTGTETQYFGPGTRLLVL.